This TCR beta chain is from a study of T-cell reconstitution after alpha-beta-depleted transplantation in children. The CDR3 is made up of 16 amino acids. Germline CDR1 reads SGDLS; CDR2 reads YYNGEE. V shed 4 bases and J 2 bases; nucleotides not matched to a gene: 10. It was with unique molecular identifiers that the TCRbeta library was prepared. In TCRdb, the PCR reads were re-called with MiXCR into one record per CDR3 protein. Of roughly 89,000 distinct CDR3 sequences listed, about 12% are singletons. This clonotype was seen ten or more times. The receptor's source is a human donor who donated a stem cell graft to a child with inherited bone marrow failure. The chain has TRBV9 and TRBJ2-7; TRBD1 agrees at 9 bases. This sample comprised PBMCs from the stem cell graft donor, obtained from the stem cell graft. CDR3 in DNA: TGTGCCAGCAGCCCCCAGGGACAGGGACTACCCTACGAGCAGTACTTC. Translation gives CASSPQGQGLPYEQYF.